This TCR beta chain is from a study of shared clonotypes between healthy human individuals. Study information: The plates for each donor numbered three CD4 naive, three CD4 memory, two CD8 naive and one CD8 memory. Study observations and caveats: Sampling covered nothing but blood. Tissue TCR repertoires likely differ from those found in blood.

Sequencing was performed with immunoSEQ multiplex PCR; in TCRdb, only in-frame clones are kept and a portion is missing. Among some 2,400,000 clones listed, roughly 95% were seen once. The count of this clone is one. What it binds is not known. This receptor was identified in a man aged 18 to 29 in good health. The specimen was naive CD4+ T cells sorted from blood. Subset here: CD45RA+ positively selected.

The CDR3 sequence: CASSSLTAGNEKLFF. CDR3 coding DNA: TGTGCCAGCAGTTCGCTGACAGCGGGCAATGAAAAACTGTTTTTT. The chain recombines TRBV6-6 with TRBJ1-4, with a possible D match to TRBD1 (5 bases). V was shortened by 4 bases and J by 5 bases, with 14 bases between the two germline ends. The CDR3 is 15 amino acids. Germline V gives CDR1 MNHNY, CDR2 SVGAGI (reference sequence).